The 13 T cell receptor beta chains below all came from one sample that was sequenced in a study of cytomegalovirus exposure and HLA in healthy donors. The PCR had 60 Vbeta and 13 Jbeta primers. Profiled with immunoSEQ multiplex PCR; TCRdb holds only in-frame clones, not every one. The repertoire consists of around 140,000 clones, with 82% occurring once and the leading ten covering 1.5% to 2.5%. The source material was PBMCs. The receptor set was obtained from a woman between 35 and 50 years old in good health and CMV-seronegative.

CDR3 protein: CASSGVQANTEAFF. CDR3 nucleotide sequence: TGTGCCAGCAGTGGGGTCCAGGCCAACACTGAAGCTTTCTTT. The gene calls are TRBV6-1 and TRBJ1-1; D unclear. The germline V gene has CDR1 MNHNS and CDR2 SASEGT. CDR3 length: 14 amino acids. V lost 4 bases and J 2 bases, leaving 11 bases between the germline ends.

This chain connects TRBV15 to TRBJ2-2; 7 nucleotides agree with TRBD2. J was trimmed by 8 bases and V by 0 bases; bases with no gene match: 18. CDR3 length: 19 residues. The germline CDR1 and CDR2 sequences are LNHNV and YYDKDF (reference sequence). The CDR3 loop reads CATSRDSIGLGTTGGELFF. Written as DNA, the CDR3 is TGTGCCACCAGCAGAGATAGTATAGGACTAGGAACAACGGGAGGGGAGCTGTTTTTT.

The V and J genes are TRBV25-1 and TRBJ2-7; 7 bases are shared with TRBD2. Germline-derived CDR1 and CDR2 are MGHDK and SYGVNS. V shed 1 base and J 10 bases; nucleotides not matched to a gene: 7. The CDR3 is made up of 13 amino acids. CDR3 in amino acids: CASSEWGGESQYF. The CDR3 DNA follows: TGTGCCAGCAGTGAATGGGGGGGGGAGTCTCAGTACTTC.

A single count supports this clone. V usage is TRBV14 and J usage is TRBJ2-1; D is ambiguous. CDR1 is SGHDN and CDR2 is FVKESK in the germline V gene. V was clipped by 2 bases and J by 11 bases, with 10 bases between them. The CDR3 contains 12 residues. For the CDR3, the DNA is TGTGCCAGCAGCCAATCCCGGGTACAGCAGTTCTTC. It encodes CASSQSRVQQFF. The full variable domain, rest sourced from reference TRBV14 and TRBJ2-1, is EAGVTQFPSHSVIEKGQTVTLRCDPISGHDNLYWYRRVMGKEIKFLLHFVKESKQDESGMPNNRFLAERTGGTYSTLKVQPAELEDSGVYFCASSQSRVQQFFGPGTRLTVL.

This sequence joins TRBV6-5 and TRBJ1-1; D is possibly TRBD1 (6 bases). Trimming stripped 2 bases from V and 8 bases from J, with 9 bases between. Germline V gene data show CDR1 as MNHEY and CDR2 as SVGAGI. CDR3 length equals 12 residues. CDR3 DNA sequence: TGTGCCAGCAGTTACCTGGGGGCAGAAGCTTTCTTT. Its translation: CASSYLGAEAFF.

This chain connects TRBV11-3 to TRBJ1-3; 8 bases fit TRBD1. V dropped 5 bases and J dropped 7; count of bases not matched to a gene: 4. Germline V CDR1 and CDR2: SGHNT, YENEEA. The CDR3 is made up of 13 amino acids. Here the CDR3 reads CASSLRQGNTIYF. The CDR3 DNA follows: TGTGCCAGCAGCCTTCGACAGGGGAACACCATATATTTT.

This clone was observed once. V usage is TRBV7-9 and J usage is TRBJ2-1, with D unclear. The CDR3 extends over 14 amino acids. CDR1 and CDR2 from the germline V gene are SEHNR and FQNEAQ (reference sequence). V lost 2 bases to trimming and J lost 7 bases, with 12 bases between them. CDR3 DNA: TGTGCCAGCAGCTTAAGAGGAACCGGGAATGAGCAGTTCTTC. This codes for CASSLRGTGNEQFF.

This chain links TRBV10-3 with TRBJ1-2; tentative D call: TRBD1 (5 bases). The V end lost 8 bases, the J end lost 2 bases, and 9 bases lay between the germline ends. The CDR3 spans 12 residues. Germline V gives CDR1 ENHRY, CDR2 SYGVKD. In nucleotides, the CDR3 is TGTGCCATCCGGGGGGAGAACTATGGCTACACCTTC. Protein product: CAIRGENYGYTF.

This chain joins TRBV7-9 and TRBJ2-5; 9 bases are a match to TRBD2. Germline V gene sequence: CDR1 SEHNR, CDR2 FQNEAQ (reference sequence). J gave up 3 bases and V 1 base, and 15 bases lay outside the gene matches. This CDR3 region has 19 residues. This chain's CDR3 is CASSLDRVGGGRGEETQYF. The CDR3 DNA follows: TGTGCCAGCAGCTTAGATCGTGTGGGCGGCGGGAGGGGCGAAGAGACCCAGTACTTC. Full variable domain (rest looked up from reference TRBV7-9 and TRBJ2-5): DTGVSQNPRHKITKRGQNVTFRCDPISEHNRLYWYRQTLGQGPEFLTYFQNEAQLEKSRLLSDRFSAERPKGSFSTLEIQRTEQGDSAMYLCASSLDRVGGGRGEETQYFGPGTRLLVL.

This clone was recorded only once. The V call is TRBV19, the J call TRBJ2-6; D is unclear. CDR1 and CDR2 from the germline V gene are LNHDA and SQIVND (reference sequence). The CDR3 is made up of 16 amino acids. V dropped 0 bases and J dropped 1 base, with 7 bases sitting between them. Here the CDR3 DNA reads TGTGCCAGTAGTATAGAATTTCCATCTGGGGCCAACGTCCTGACTTTC. It is translated as CASSIEFPSGANVLTF.

The chain joins TRBV28 to TRBJ2-3, with a weak D call TRBD2 (5 bases). Per the germline V gene, CDR1 is MDHEN and CDR2 is SYDVKM. The V end lost 8 bases, the J end lost 0 bases, and 27 bases lay between the germline ends. This CDR3 spans 19 amino acids. CDR3 DNA sequence: TGTGCCAGCGATCACCTTTTAAGGCGGGCATTAACGAGCACAGATACGCAGTATTTT. Translating gives CASDHLLRRALTSTDTQYF.

The V call is TRBV28, the J call TRBJ2-5; TRBD2 is a possible D gene (5 bases). Germline V lookup: CDR1 MDHEN, CDR2 SYDVKM. Trimming removed 4 bases from V and 2 bases from J, with 8 bases in between. This CDR3 region has 13 residues. CDR3 nucleotide sequence: TGTGCCAGCAGTTCTAGCAGACAAGAGACCCAGTACTTC. Translated: CASSSSRQETQYF.

The J gene is TRBJ1-3, the V gene TRBV4-2, with D unresolved. The CDR3 contains 16 residues. Germline V gene data show CDR1 as LGHNA and CDR2 as YNFKEQ. The V end was cut by 1 base, the J end by 5 bases, with 15 bases between. CDR3: CASSQGLTSIRNTIYF. The CDR3 region has the DNA TGTGCCAGCAGCCAAGGACTAACTTCTATTAGAAACACCATATATTTT.